This T cell receptor (beta chain) was identified in a study of vaccination effects on CD4 cells after COVID-19. Across the whole study: With approximately 9.6 ug/ml peptides and about 10 IU/ml IL-2, a few million PBMC per well were cultured.

CD4+ T cell isolation took place after less than 13 days of culture. The CDR3 runs 14 residues. The germline V gene has CDR1 SGHTA and CDR2 FQGNSA. After removal of 3 bases from V and 7 bases from J, the junction contained 6 bases not matched to a gene. Concerning this clone itself: Its antigen remains unknown.

Profiling relied on immunoSEQ multiplex PCR, and the TCRdb table lists in-frame clones only, not all of them. Of 25,000 to 30,000 clones listed, 55% to 65% are singletons. Broader study findings: Nearly all vaccine-induced clones in healthy recipients recognized only SARS-CoV-2. Late post-vaccination, clones induced by infection and those induced by vaccine underwent marked clonal contraction.

This chain links TRBV7-2 with TRBJ2-4; TRBD2 agrees at 7 bases. This specimen was CD4+ T cells from PBMCs cultured without peptide, taken before COVID-19 vaccination. This clonotype was obtained from a human donor who received a COVID-19 vaccine. CDR3 amino acids: CASSFQRGENIQYF. CDR3 DNA sequence: TGTGCCAGCAGCTTTCAACGGGGGGAGAACATTCAGTACTTC.